This paragraph covers one T cell receptor beta chain sequence. Its specificity is unknown. As for treatment: approximately nine-day PBMC culture with coronavirus spike peptide pools or control peptides (ViraFEST assay). This sample was taken from a study of vaccination and CD4 T cells after COVID-19. With the Oncomine TCR Beta short-read assay, DNA from cultured CD4+ T cells was sequenced. TCRdb reprocessed the PCR reads with MiXCR, giving one entry per CDR3 protein. The sample gives more than 9,500 distinct CDR3 sequences, around 59% of which show up once; approximately 14% is in the top ten. CDR3 size: 14 residues. Germline V gene sequence: CDR1 SGHRS, CDR2 YFSETQ. J was trimmed by 8 bases and V by 1 base; bases with no gene match: 6.

The chain recombines TRBV5-1 with TRBJ2-1; 7 bases are a match to TRBD1. This sequence was found in a human donor who had recovered from COVID-19. Sequencing was carried out using CD4+ T cells from blood, cultured in vitro. The CDR3, as DNA: TGCGCCAGCAGCTTGTCTCCAGGGGGAGATGAGCAGTTCTTC. Translation: CASSLSPGGDEQFF.